A selection of T cell receptor beta chains follows, all from one sample in a study of blood T cells in healthy people across ages. TCRdb ran MiXCR on the 5' RACE reads and lists one entry per CDR3 protein. The sample holds around 1,800,000 distinct CDR3 sequences; more than 35% are singletons and the top ten take around 23%. Sequences were obtained from blood. The receptor source for this set is a human donor in good health. CDR3s include the opening cysteine and the closing phenylalanine or tryptophan. A D gene is named only where the DNA matches it firmly. The size of a clone is reported for some rows only, either as once, few or many, or as a class for expanded clones.

few	TRBV2	TRBD1	TRBJ1-2	CASSQGQGDLGYTF	TGTGCCAGCAGTCAAGGACAGGGAGATTTGGGCTACACCTTC
few	TRBV29-1	NA	TRBJ2-3	CSVEDLSGGPDTQYF	TGCAGCGTTGAAGATTTATCCGGGGGTCCAGATACGCAGTATTTT
NA	TRBV3-1	TRBD2	TRBJ2-5	CASSQVPGLAGARETQYF	TGTGCCAGCAGCCAAGTCCCGGGACTAGCGGGGGCGCGGGAGACCCAGTACTTC
few	TRBV4-2	TRBD2	TRBJ2-1	CASSQDLRGEAYNEQFF	TGTGCCAGCAGCCAAGATTTGCGGGGGGAAGCCTACAATGAGCAGTTCTTC
few	TRBV6-1	TRBD1	TRBJ1-5	CASRGDSYSNQPQHF	TGTGCCAGCAGAGGGGACAGTTATAGCAATCAGCCCCAGCATTTT
few	TRBV5-1	NA	TRBJ2-7	CASSIYDGRSYEQYF	TGCGCCAGCAGTATTTACGACGGCCGGAGCTACGAGCAGTACTTC
few	TRBV20-1	NA	TRBJ1-2	CSARDPTNREANYGYTF	TGCAGTGCTAGAGACCCGACCAACAGGGAAGCTAACTATGGCTACACCTTC
NA	TRBV10-3	TRBD2	TRBJ2-3	CAISSAGGSTDTQYF	TGTGCCATCAGTTCAGCGGGGGGCAGCACAGATACGCAGTATTTT
NA	TRBV4-2	NA	TRBJ2-1	CASSQDLGEMLYNEQFF	TGTGCCAGCAGCCAAGATCTGGGCGAAATGCTTTACAATGAGCAGTTCTTC
NA	TRBV14	TRBD1	TRBJ1-2	CASSQVQGGFDGYTF	TGTGCTAGCAGCCAAGTTCAGGGGGGTTTTGATGGCTACACCTTC
NA	TRBV4-2	TRBD1	TRBJ1-4	CASSQAPDRGYEKLFF	TGTGCCAGCAGCCAAGCTCCGGACAGGGGGTATGAAAAACTGTTTTTT
NA	TRBV9	NA	TRBJ1-1	CASSVGATAEAFF	TGTGCCAGCAGCGTAGGGGCGACAGCAGAAGCTTTCTTT
NA	TRBV11-2	NA	TRBJ2-3	CASSPMIGTDTQYF	TGTGCCAGCAGCCCCATGATAGGGACCGATACGCAGTATTTT
few	TRBV14	TRBD2	TRBJ2-1	CASRPLSSGAYNEQFF	TGTGCCAGCAGACCCCTGAGTAGCGGGGCCTACAATGAGCAGTTCTTC
NA	TRBV10-3	NA	TRBJ2-1	CATSADGTREFF	TGTGCCACCAGTGCGGACGGGACGAGAGAGTTCTTC
NA	TRBV6-6	NA	TRBJ2-2	CASTTGLFISTGELFF	TGTGCCAGCACAACCGGGCTCTTCATATCCACCGGGGAGCTGTTTTTT
many	TRBV7-6	NA	TRBJ2-6	CASSANSASGANVLTF	TGTGCCAGCAGCGCCAATAGTGCCTCTGGGGCCAACGTCCTGACTTTC
NA	TRBV7-9	TRBD1	TRBJ1-4	CASRPGTGAPRSEKLFF	TGTGCCAGCAGACCCGGGACAGGGGCGCCGCGGTCTGAAAAACTGTTTTTT
once	TRBV29-1	TRBD1	TRBJ1-4	CSVGQGKLFF	TGCAGCGTTGGACAGGGTAAACTGTTTTTT
few	TRBV7-2	TRBD1	TRBJ1-2	CASSPTSDRDYGYTF	TGTGCCAGCAGCCCTACGTCCGACAGGGACTATGGCTACACCTTC
NA	TRBV7-9	NA	TRBJ2-7	CATVVGDGQEQYF	TGTGCCACGGTGGTTGGTGACGGACAGGAGCAGTACTTC
NA	TRBV5-1	NA	TRBJ1-1	CASSSPSNTEAFF	TGCGCCAGCAGCTCCCCCTCGAACACTGAAGCTTTCTTT
NA	TRBV4-1	NA	TRBJ2-1	CASSQETGSFYNEQFF	TGCGCCAGCAGCCAAGAAACAGGGAGTTTTTACAATGAGCAGTTCTTC
NA	TRBV20-1	NA	TRBJ1-4	CSASQPQGPNEKLFF	TGCAGTGCTAGCCAACCACAGGGACCTAATGAAAAACTGTTTTTT
NA	TRBV7-9	NA	TRBJ1-4	CASSVTGTSATNEKLFF	TGTGCCAGCAGCGTAACAGGGACTTCTGCAACTAATGAAAAACTGTTTTTT
few	TRBV5-1	NA	TRBJ1-1	CASRRGGGSETEAFF	TGCGCCAGCAGGCGGGGAGGGGGAAGTGAGACTGAAGCTTTCTTT
NA	TRBV12-5	NA	TRBJ2-4	CASGLETESEQYF	TGTGCTAGTGGTTTGGAGACGGAGTCGGAGCAGTACTTC
NA	TRBV7-2	NA	TRBJ1-2	CASSLLPEDGYTF	TGTGCCAGCAGCTTACTGCCGGAGGATGGCTACACCTTC
few	TRBV20-1	NA	TRBJ2-1	CSARGVASRGPTTHEQFF	TGCAGTGCTAGAGGGGTCGCGTCGCGGGGACCGACCACGCATGAGCAGTTCTTC
NA	TRBV4-2	NA	TRBJ2-6	CASSQESAGYSGANVLTF	TGTGCCAGCAGCCAAGAAAGCGCAGGGTACTCTGGGGCCAACGTCCTGACTTTC
NA	TRBV20-1	TRBD1	TRBJ1-2	CSLQDRAPDGYTF	TGCAGTCTTCAGGACAGGGCCCCGGATGGCTACACCTTC
NA	TRBV12-3/TRBV12-4	TRBD2	TRBJ2-4	CASSLGRASGGYNEQYF	TGTGCCAGCAGTTTAGGTCGGGCTAGCGGGGGCTACAATGAGCAGTACTTC
NA	TRBV6-2/TRBV6-3	TRBD2	TRBJ2-7	CASSYVAGGYEQYF	TGTGCCAGCAGTTACGTAGCGGGGGGCTACGAGCAGTACTTC
few	TRBV4-3	TRBD1	TRBJ2-3	CASSQGPGTDNTDTQYF	TGCGCCAGCAGCCAAGGACCCGGGACAGACAACACAGATACGCAGTATTTT
NA	TRBV20-1	NA	TRBJ1-1	CSGTDGGNTEAFF	TGCAGTGGTACGGACGGGGGGAACACTGAAGCTTTCTTT
few	TRBV28	TRBD1	TRBJ2-7	CASSLSTGVREQYF	TGTGCCAGCAGTTTATCGACAGGGGTCCGCGAGCAGTACTTC
many	TRBV12-3/TRBV12-4	NA	TRBJ2-1	CASSFFGNREDSHNEQFF	TGTGCCAGCAGTTTTTTCGGGAACAGGGAAGACTCCCACAATGAGCAGTTCTTC
few	TRBV5-1	NA	TRBJ2-3	CASSRNRDPADTDTQYF	TGCGCCAGCAGCCGGAACAGGGATCCCGCGGACACAGATACGCAGTATTTT
NA	TRBV4-2	NA	TRBJ1-1	CASSQDRGGGRAMSGAFF	TGTGCCAGCAGCCAAGATCGTGGAGGCGGGAGAGCCATGTCGGGAGCTTTCTTT
NA	TRBV4-3	TRBD1	TRBJ1-2	CASSQARTGRNGYTF	TGCGCCAGCAGCCAAGCCCGGACAGGTCGGAACGGCTACACCTTC
NA	TRBV7-2	NA	TRBJ2-7	CASSLARSTFYEQYF	TGTGCCAGCAGCTTAGCAAGGTCCACCTTCTACGAGCAGTACTTC
few	TRBV7-2	TRBD1	TRBJ1-2	CASSQRQGFGYTF	TGTGCCAGCAGCCAACGACAGGGGTTTGGCTACACCTTC
NA	TRBV5-1	NA	TRBJ1-1	CASSPGEGTEAFF	TGCGCCAGCAGCCCAGGGGAAGGAACTGAAGCTTTCTTT
NA	TRBV20-1	NA	TRBJ2-3	CSAGRQGYRDAQYF	TGCAGTGCTGGCCGCCAGGGTTACAGAGATGCGCAGTATTTT
NA	TRBV20-1	NA	TRBJ1-5	CSASSDGENQPQHF	TGCAGTGCTAGTTCTGACGGGGAAAATCAGCCCCAGCATTTT
NA	TRBV27	NA	TRBJ2-2	CASTHGGGTGELFF	TGTGCCAGCACTCATGGGGGCGGCACCGGGGAGCTGTTTTTT
NA	TRBV20-1	NA	TRBJ1-1	CSALDNRNTEAFF	TGCAGTGCTCTGGACAACCGAAACACTGAAGCTTTCTTT
NA	TRBV28	NA	TRBJ2-1	CASSFGGARSEQFF	TGTGCCAGCAGTTTTGGGGGGGCGCGGAGTGAGCAGTTCTTC
NA	TRBV20-1	NA	TRBJ2-1	CSARGVGNEQFF	TGCAGTGCTAGAGGTGTCGGCAATGAGCAGTTCTTC
NA	TRBV5-1	NA	TRBJ2-1	CASGSPNSNEQFF	TGCGCCAGCGGATCCCCCAACAGTAATGAGCAGTTCTTC
NA	TRBV7-9	TRBD1	TRBJ2-7	CASSFSLKGTGAYEQYF	TGTGCCAGCAGCTTCTCTCTGAAGGGGACAGGAGCCTACGAGCAGTACTTC
few	TRBV20-1	TRBD1	TRBJ1-6	CSANHRGQLNSPLHF	TGCAGTGCTAACCACAGGGGACAGCTAAATTCACCCCTCCACTTT